The subject of this entry is one T cell receptor beta chain. This clone's antigen is unknown. Base qualities are missing; no much larger clone stands one base away. CDR1 and CDR2 are read off the germline V gene (reference sequence) as SGHNT and YYREEE. From its cysteine to its phenylalanine, the CDR3 spans 15 amino acids. The sequence is cut down to CDR3 DNA, 45 bases in frame from base 1. The germline V end is reduced by 2 bases and the J end by 7 bases; junction bases left unmatched: 11. In the prospective study, participants were roughly 18 to 100 years old, resided in about 25 geographic areas of the United States, and were enrolled through a virtual design. In the prospective study, cohorts were assigned on the basis of participant-reported clinical history obtained from a screening survey and a study questionnaire. In the prospective study, whole blood, serum and a nasopharyngeal or oropharyngeal swab were collected from each participant by mobile phlebotomists. Prospective study participants could optionally give additional blood draws and questionnaires over a roughly 2-month period. Blood samples from the prospective study were shipped frozen or at room temperature prior to DNA extraction.

The data are from a study of blood T cell repertoires in COVID-19 (dated by TCRdb to between 2020 and 2021). Regarding the complete study: Samples covering the acute and convalescent phases of COVID-19 were provided by collaborators in the United States, Italy and Spain. The repertoires were released in a freely available public database meant as a resource for research on the immune response to SARS-CoV-2. Nearly every sample came with metadata listing a de-identified subject ID, COVID-19 status, age in years and sex. Where available, HLA class I and class II types were obtained from metadata supplied by the sample provider rather than from assay-based typing. The samples were drawn from the first 160 participants of the ongoing ImmuneRACE study and from under 1,500 subjects provided by 6 global collaborators. The prospective study material was composed of cDNA or gDNA derived from T cells, B-cell-depleted T cells, or PBMCs. Subjects who had been exposed to COVID-19, were actively infected with it, or had recovered from it provided the deeply sampled blood TCRbeta repertoires that made up the dataset.

TCRbeta CDR3 regions were amplified from genomic DNA by means of the immunoSEQ Assay, a bias-controlled multiplex PCR. The study's own analysis went as follows. Within the assay, amplification of reference gene primers was used to estimate how many nucleated cells each sample contained. Sequence reads were collapsed and filtered to measure the absolute abundance of every unique TCRbeta CDR3 rearrangement. For each sample, productive Simpson clonality was calculated as the square root of Simpson's diversity index across productive rearrangements. This is the immuneACCESS table as TCRdb keeps it, with only in-frame sequences that have V and J called. A part of the clones is gone; compared with another copy, unresolved V genes explain less than half, and the rest is unexplained. V and J calls and clone size follow that table, whereas D and trimming were derived from the DNA. This sample comprises about 170,000 clones, 65% to 85% of them detected only once. In total, the top ten clones hold 3.6% of the sample.

General conclusions and limits of the study: How much clinical and demographic metadata was included differed by source and by participant, and the metadata was provided uncurated.

Rearrangement joined TRBV5-4 to TRBJ2-7, with 8 middle bases fitting TRBD2. This clonotype was sampled from a woman between 45 and 65 years old in a cohort exposed to, infected with or recovered from COVID-19 (not recorded which). Sequencing was carried out using PBMCs or T cells enriched from blood (not recorded which). The CDR3 has the sequence CASSLAIAGRQEQYF. The DNA is TGTGCCAGCAGCTTAGCCATAGCGGGACGGCAAGAGCAGTACTTC.